This T cell receptor beta chain was observed in a study of T-cell reconstitution after alpha-beta-depleted transplantation in children. During its preparation, the TCRbeta library received unique molecular identifiers. MiXCR was run by TCRdb on the PCR reads, yielding one entry per CDR3 protein. This table holds over 550,000 distinct CDR3 sequences, approximately 10% found once. The CDR3 totals 13 residues. The V gene's germline CDR1 is SQVTM and CDR2 ANQGSEA. V gave up 4 bases and J gave up 4 bases, with 13 bases separating them. The gene calls are TRBV29-1 and TRBJ2-5; D ambiguous. This sample comprised PBMCs from the stem cell graft donor, obtained from the stem cell graft. The receptor was derived from a human donor who donated a stem cell graft to a child with acute myeloid leukemia. In nucleotides, the CDR3 is TGCAGCGTTGGTTCTTCCCGCCGAGAGACCCAGTACTTC. Its translation: CSVGSSRRETQYF.